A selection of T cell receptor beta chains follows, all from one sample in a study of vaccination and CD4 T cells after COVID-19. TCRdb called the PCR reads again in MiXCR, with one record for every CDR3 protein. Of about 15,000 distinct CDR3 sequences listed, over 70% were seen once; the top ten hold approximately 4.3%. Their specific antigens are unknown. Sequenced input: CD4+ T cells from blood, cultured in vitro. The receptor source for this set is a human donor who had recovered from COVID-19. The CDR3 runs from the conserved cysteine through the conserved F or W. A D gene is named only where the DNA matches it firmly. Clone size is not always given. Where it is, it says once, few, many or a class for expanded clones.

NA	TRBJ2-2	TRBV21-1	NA	CASSDLGQGISGNTGELFF	TGTGCCAGCAGCGACCTGGGACAGGGAATAAGCGGGAACACCGGGGAGCTGTTTTTT
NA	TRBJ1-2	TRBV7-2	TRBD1	CASSLGGQGGYGYTF	TGTGCCAGCAGCTTAGGGGGACAGGGTGGTTATGGCTACACCTTC
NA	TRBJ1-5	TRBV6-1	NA	CASSAYAGFGQPQHF	TGTGCCAGCAGTGCCTACGCGGGGTTCGGTCAGCCCCAGCATTTT
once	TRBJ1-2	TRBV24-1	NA	CATSDLVGYTF	TGTGCCACCAGTGATTTGGTTGGCTACACCTTC
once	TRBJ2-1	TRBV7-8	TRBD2	CASSPGTSGPLEQFF	TGTGCCAGCAGCCCCGGGACTAGCGGACCCTTAGAGCAGTTCTTC
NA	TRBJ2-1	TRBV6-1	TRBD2	CASSGTSGLGEQFF	TGTGCCAGCAGCGGGACTAGCGGGCTGGGTGAGCAGTTCTTC
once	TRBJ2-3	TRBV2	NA	CASTWGDTQYF	TGTGCCAGCACGTGGGGGGATACGCAGTATTTT
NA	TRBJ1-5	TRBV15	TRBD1	CATSWRQGQGASPLGNQPQHF	TGTGCCACCAGCTGGCGTCAGGGGCAGGGGGCATCACCTCTGGGCAATCAGCCCCAGCATTTT
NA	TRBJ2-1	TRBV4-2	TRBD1	CASSQAGTGNEQFF	TGTGCCAGCAGCCAAGCAGGGACAGGAAATGAGCAGTTCTTC
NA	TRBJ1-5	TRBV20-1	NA	CSARGLGRSNQPQHF	TGCAGTGCTAGGGGTCTCGGACGGAGCAATCAGCCCCAGCATTTT
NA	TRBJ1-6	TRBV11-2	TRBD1	CASSRGQGNSPLHF	TGTGCCAGCAGCCGCGGACAGGGGAACTCACCCCTCCACTTT
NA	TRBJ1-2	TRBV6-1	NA	CASSGGSGYGYTF	TGTGCCAGCAGTGGGGGCTCTGGCTATGGCTACACCTTC
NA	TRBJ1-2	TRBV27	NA	CASSFRGFYGYTF	TGTGCCAGCAGTTTTAGGGGTTTCTATGGCTACACCTTC
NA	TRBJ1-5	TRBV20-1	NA	CSARGREGGFQPQHF	TGCAGTGCTAGGGGTAGGGAGGGTGGTTTTCAGCCCCAGCATTTT
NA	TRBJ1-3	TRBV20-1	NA	CSASDRRSGNTIYF	TGCAGTGCTAGCGACCGAAGATCTGGAAACACCATATATTTT
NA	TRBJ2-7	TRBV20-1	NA	CSALGTPYEQYF	TGCAGTGCGTTGGGTACCCCCTACGAGCAGTACTTC
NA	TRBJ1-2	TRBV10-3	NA	CAIRDAKGGYGYTF	TGTGCCATCAGGGACGCCAAAGGAGGCTATGGCTACACCTTC
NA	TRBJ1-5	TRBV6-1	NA	CASSEFLGGNQPQHF	TGTGCCAGCAGTGAATTTCTCGGGGGCAATCAGCCCCAGCATTTT